One and the same sample provided the 5 T cell receptor beta chains below, sequenced in a study of identical twins. TCRdb re-derived calls from the 5' RACE reads in MiXCR, one entry per CDR3 protein. The sample consists of 570,000 or so distinct CDR3 sequences, 9.6% of them appearing once. These data also formed part of another study, on yellow fever vaccine responses in identical twins.

The source material was PBMCs. The receptors come from a woman under 30 in good health.

This clonotype was counted many times. The rearrangement links TRBV20-1 to TRBJ1-5; D is possibly TRBD1 (6 bases). V gave up 1 base and J gave up 6 bases, with 13 bases separating them. The length of the CDR3 is 14 residues. Germline V CDR1 and CDR2: DFQATT, SNEGSKA (reference sequence). The CDR3: CSARAAGAVQPQHF. The CDR3 bases are TGCAGTGCTAGAGCCGCAGGGGCAGTTCAGCCCCAGCATTTT.

The DNA of the CDR3 is TGTGCCAGCAGTTTGTTGGTCTGGGAGCTGTTTTTT. This sequence encodes CASSLLVWELFF. The chain has TRBV12-3 or TRBV12-4 and TRBJ2-2; D not resolved. The CDR3 sequence is 12 residues long. Trimming took off 3 bases at V and 9 bases at J, with 8 bases between the two ends.

This clonotype was found a few times. The gene calls are TRBV20-1 and TRBJ2-5; the D is unclear. The CDR3 sequence is 15 residues long. Per germline, CDR1 DFQATT and CDR2 SNEGSKA (reference sequence). V was shortened by 0 bases and J by 1 base, with 12 bases between the two germline ends. Written as DNA, the CDR3 is TGCAGTGCTAGAGATTCTCGTACCCCCCAAGAGACCCAGTACTTC. Residues: CSARDSRTPQETQYF.

This clonotype was found a few times. This chain links TRBV5-1 with TRBJ2-6; no clear D gene. The CDR3 consists of 16 residues. Germline V gene data show CDR1 as SGHRS and CDR2 as YFSETQ. Trimming pared 0 bases from V and 2 bases from J, leaving 9 bases between. CDR3 DNA sequence: TGCGCCAGCAGCTTGGCCGGATCAACTGGGGCCAACGTCCTGACTTTC. It encodes CASSLAGSTGANVLTF. The full variable domain, its missing parts supplied by reference TRBV5-1 and TRBJ2-6, is KAGVTQTPRYLIKTRGQQVTLSCSPISGHRSVSWYQQTPGQGLQFLFEYFSETQRNKGNFPGRFSGRQFSNSRSEMNVSTLELGDSALYLCASSLAGSTGANVLTFGAGSRLTVL.

This clonotype showed up just a few times. The CDR3 loop reads CASSSKHRERGTQYF. CDR3 DNA: TGTGCCAGCAGCTCAAAGCACAGGGAGAGGGGGACCCAGTACTTC. This chain joins TRBV7-2 and TRBJ2-5, with a tentative D call TRBD1 (6 bases). The V gene's germline CDR1 is SGHTA and CDR2 FQGNSA. Trimming removed 4 bases at V and 7 bases at J, with 19 bases between. The CDR3 covers 15 residues. Based on the CDR3 plus reference TRBV7-2 and TRBJ2-5, the full variable domain is GAGVSQSPSNKVTEKGKDVELRCDPISGHTALYWYRQSLGQGLEFLIYFQGNSAPDKSGLPSDRFSAERTGGSVSTLTIQRTQQEDSAVYLCASSSKHRERGTQYFGPGTRLLVL.